This T cell receptor beta chain was documented in a study of tumor-infiltrating lymphocytes in localized non-small cell lung cancer (dated by TCRdb to about 2021). Study-wide context: The cohort covered several histologies, both smokers and never-smokers, and patients whose samples were collected after neoadjuvant chemotherapy. Each patient provided resected tumor tissue plus uninvolved lung tissue from the same patient, with the uninvolved lung tissue described as non-adjacent to the tumor. Alongside flow cytometry, multiplex immunofluorescence, RNA-seq, exome sequencing and proteomics, TCR sequencing was applied to the same patients as one of several integrated assays. The overall ICON cohort was composed of some 160 surgical patients with localized non-small cell lung cancer whose tumors were resected. The paired tumor versus uninvolved lung comparison of immunoSEQ T-cell fraction included about 54 patients. Overall study results and their limits: Assay coverage varied across patients depending on available tissue quantity, so only a subset of the cohort had TCR sequencing. Recurrence-free survival showed no association with tumor T-cell fraction measured by TCR sequencing (p = 0.61). TCRbeta sequencing supported higher T cell infiltration in tumors than in uninvolved lung tissue, consistent with immunofluorescence CD3 counts. No difference in TCR-derived T-cell fraction was observed between the flow cytometry-defined immunotypes IM1 (good prognosis) and IM2 (poor prognosis). Because different assays used different pieces of the same tissue, technical variation could not be distinguished from intratumor heterogeneity.

Enrollment in ICON was initiated in the first half of 2016, and the last patient was enrolled in 2018. In a subcohort of about 76 patients, fresh tumor and matched uninvolved tissue were collected for in-depth immune analyses, with TCR sequencing among those analyses. TCR sequencing was performed on DNA isolated from bulk tissue, without cell sorting. With regard to this clone: The antigen this receptor binds is unknown. No base-level quality is on record; no much larger clone is a single base apart.

The T-cell fraction in tumor and uninvolved lung tissue was provided by TCR sequencing with the immunoSEQ assay. Per the authors' processing: For survival analysis, patients were divided into high (upper tertile) and low (lower two tertiles) T-cell fraction groups, which were compared by log-rank test. Paired tumor versus uninvolved lung differences in T-cell fraction were tested with a signed-rank test. Drawn from immuneACCESS, this table holds only the in-frame rearrangements with V and J called that TCRdb kept. Clones are partly lost; checked studies trace under half to an unresolved V gene and leave the rest unexplained. The DNA gave D and trimming, while V, J and clone size come from that table. The sample includes about 8,400 clones, with roughly 82% observed a single time. The top ten constitute approximately 5.5% of the sample. Trimming removed 4 bases from V and 1 base from J, leaving 7 bases between the germline ends. In the germline V gene, CDR1 corresponds to SGHDN and CDR2 to FVKESK. There are 13 amino acids in the CDR3, from cysteine to phenylalanine inclusive. Just CDR3 DNA is preserved here, 39 bases in frame from base 1.

This TCR was sampled from a human donor with non-small cell lung cancer. Rearrangement joined TRBV14 to TRBJ2-5, with no confidently assigned D gene. Sequencing was done on a sample of lung tumor tissue. The DNA sequence follows: TGTGCCAGCAGCCGATACCTCCAAGAGACCCAGTACTTC. Its protein is CASSRYLQETQYF.